The rows below give T cell receptor beta chains drawn from one sample of a study of preoperative IRX-2 immunotherapy in early breast cancer. TCRdb's copy holds only in-frame clones and misses some; the assay was immunoSEQ multiplex PCR. The data hold approximately 44,000 clones, with about 95% observed a single time. The source material was tumor tissue, sampled after IRX-2 immunotherapy. These receptors all stem from a human donor with breast cancer. CDR3s include the opening cysteine and the closing phenylalanine or tryptophan. The D gene is left open where the match is weak. The size entry is marked missing in some rows and otherwise reads once, few, many or a size class.

D	V	size	length	J	DNA	CDR3
TRBD2	TRBV7-8	NA	19	TRBJ2-1	TGTGCCAGCAGCTTAAGGCTAGCGGGGGGCCCTACGAGCTACAATGAGCAGTTCTTC	CASSLRLAGGPTSYNEQFF
NA	TRBV27	once	12	TRBJ2-2	TGTGCCAGCAGTTTCAGCACCGGGGAGCTGTTTTTT	CASSFSTGELFF
NA	TRBV2	NA	15	TRBJ1-3	TGTGCCAGCTCCCTCGGGGGGGCATCTGGAAACACCATATATTTT	CASSLGGASGNTIYF
NA	TRBV19	NA	13	TRBJ2-1	TGTGCCAGTGACCCGACAGGCTACAATGAGCAGTTCTTC	CASDPTGYNEQFF
TRBD2	TRBV10-3	NA	16	TRBJ2-3	TGTGCCATCAGTGAGTCGGCTAGCGGGGGTTCAGATACGCAGTATTTT	CAISESASGGSDTQYF
NA	TRBV4-3	NA	16	TRBJ2-3	TGCGCCAGCAGCCAAGCCGACGCTTCTAGCACAGATACGCAGTATTTT	CASSQADASSTDTQYF
NA	TRBV2	NA	12	TRBJ2-7	TGTGCCAGCAGTTGGGACCGGTACGAGCAGTACTTC	CASSWDRYEQYF
NA	TRBV28	NA	15	TRBJ1-6	TGTGCCAGCAGCCATTACGAGGCACGGGTTTCACCCCTCCACTTT	CASSHYEARVSPLHF
NA	TRBV4-1	once	17	TRBJ2-1	TGCGCCAGCAGCCAAGACCCAGGGACGTTCTCCTACAATGAGCAGTTCTTC	CASSQDPGTFSYNEQFF
NA	TRBV28	NA	12	TRBJ2-2	TGTGCCAGCAGTGCTAACATCGGGGAGCTGTTTTTT	CASSANIGELFF
NA	TRBV7-9	NA	14	TRBJ1-4	TGTGCCAGCAGAGAAGCAGCAACTAATGAAAAACTGTTTTTT	CASREAATNEKLFF